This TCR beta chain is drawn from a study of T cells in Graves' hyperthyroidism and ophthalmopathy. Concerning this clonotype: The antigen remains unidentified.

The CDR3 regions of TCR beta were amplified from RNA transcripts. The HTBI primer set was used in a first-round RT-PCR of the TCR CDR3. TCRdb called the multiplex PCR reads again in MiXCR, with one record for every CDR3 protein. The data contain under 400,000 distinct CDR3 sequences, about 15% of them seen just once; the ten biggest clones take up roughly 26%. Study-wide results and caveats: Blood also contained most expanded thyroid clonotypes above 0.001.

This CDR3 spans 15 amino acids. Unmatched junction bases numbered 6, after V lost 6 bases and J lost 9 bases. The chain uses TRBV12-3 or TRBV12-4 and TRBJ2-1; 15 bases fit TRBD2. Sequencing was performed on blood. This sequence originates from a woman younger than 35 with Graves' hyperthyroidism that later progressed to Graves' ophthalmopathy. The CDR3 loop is CASRRTSGRDSEQFF. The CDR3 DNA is TGTGCCAGCAGACGGACTAGCGGGAGGGATAGTGAGCAGTTCTTC.